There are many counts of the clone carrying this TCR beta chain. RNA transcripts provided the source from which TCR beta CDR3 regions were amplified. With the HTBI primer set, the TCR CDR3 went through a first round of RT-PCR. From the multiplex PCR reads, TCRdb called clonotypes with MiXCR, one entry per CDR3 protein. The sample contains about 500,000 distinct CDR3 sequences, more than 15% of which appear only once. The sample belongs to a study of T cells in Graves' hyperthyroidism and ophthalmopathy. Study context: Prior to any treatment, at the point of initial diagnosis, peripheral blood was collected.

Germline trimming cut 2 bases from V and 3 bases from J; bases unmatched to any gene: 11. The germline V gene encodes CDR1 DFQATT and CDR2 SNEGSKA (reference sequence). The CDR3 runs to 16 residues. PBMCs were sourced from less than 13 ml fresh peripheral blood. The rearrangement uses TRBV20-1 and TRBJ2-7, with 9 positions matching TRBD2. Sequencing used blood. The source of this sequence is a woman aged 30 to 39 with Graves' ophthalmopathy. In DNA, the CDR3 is TGCAGTGCTAGAAATAGCGGGGGTACCCCAAACTACGAGCAGTACTTC. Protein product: CSARNSGGTPNYEQYF.